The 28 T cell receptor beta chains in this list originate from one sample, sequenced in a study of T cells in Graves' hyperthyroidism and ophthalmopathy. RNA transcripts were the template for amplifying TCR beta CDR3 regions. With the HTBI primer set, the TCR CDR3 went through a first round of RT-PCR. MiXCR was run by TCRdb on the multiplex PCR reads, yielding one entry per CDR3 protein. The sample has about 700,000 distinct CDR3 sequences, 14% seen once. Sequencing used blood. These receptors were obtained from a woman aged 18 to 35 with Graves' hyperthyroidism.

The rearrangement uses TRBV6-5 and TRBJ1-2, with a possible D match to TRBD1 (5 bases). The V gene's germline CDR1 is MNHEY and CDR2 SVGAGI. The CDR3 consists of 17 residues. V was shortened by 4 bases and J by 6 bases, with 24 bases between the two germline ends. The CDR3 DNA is TGTGCCAGCAGTTCCCTCCTTCTAGAGCACCGGGGGGATGGCTACACCTTC. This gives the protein CASSSLLLEHRGDGYTF.

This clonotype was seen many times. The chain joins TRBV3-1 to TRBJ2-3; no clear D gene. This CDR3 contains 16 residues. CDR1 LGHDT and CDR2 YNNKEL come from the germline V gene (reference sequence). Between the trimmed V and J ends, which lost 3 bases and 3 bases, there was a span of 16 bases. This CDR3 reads CASSQSRAAYTDTQYF. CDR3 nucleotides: TGTGCCAGCAGCCAGTCCCGTGCGGCGTATACAGATACGCAGTATTTT.

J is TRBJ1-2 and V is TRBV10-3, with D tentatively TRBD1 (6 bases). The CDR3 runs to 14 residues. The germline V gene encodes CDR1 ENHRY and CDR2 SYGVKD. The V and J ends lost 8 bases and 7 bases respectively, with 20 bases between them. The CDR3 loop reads CAIAFAGASAGYTF. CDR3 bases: TGTGCCATCGCGTTCGCAGGGGCTTCAGCTGGCTACACCTTC.

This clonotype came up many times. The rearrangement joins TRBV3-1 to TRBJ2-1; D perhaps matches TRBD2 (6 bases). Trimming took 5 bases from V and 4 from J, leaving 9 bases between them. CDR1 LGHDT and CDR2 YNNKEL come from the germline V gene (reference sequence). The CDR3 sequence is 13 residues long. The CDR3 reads CASSTTRYNEQFF. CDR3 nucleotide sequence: TGTGCCAGCAGCACGACTAGATACAATGAGCAGTTCTTC.

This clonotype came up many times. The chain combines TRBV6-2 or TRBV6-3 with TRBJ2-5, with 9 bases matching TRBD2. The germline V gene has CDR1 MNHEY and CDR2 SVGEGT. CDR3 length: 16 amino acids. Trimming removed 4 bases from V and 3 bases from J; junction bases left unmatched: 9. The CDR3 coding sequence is TGTGCCAGCAGTTCCTTTGGACTAGCGAGAGAAGAGACCCAGTACTTC. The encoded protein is CASSSFGLAREETQYF.

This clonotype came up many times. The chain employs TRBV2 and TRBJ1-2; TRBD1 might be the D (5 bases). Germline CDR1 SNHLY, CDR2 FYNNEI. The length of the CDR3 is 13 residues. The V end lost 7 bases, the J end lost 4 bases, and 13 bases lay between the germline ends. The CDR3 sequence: CASMFSGLYGYTF. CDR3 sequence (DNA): TGTGCCAGCATGTTTTCAGGGCTCTATGGCTACACCTTC.

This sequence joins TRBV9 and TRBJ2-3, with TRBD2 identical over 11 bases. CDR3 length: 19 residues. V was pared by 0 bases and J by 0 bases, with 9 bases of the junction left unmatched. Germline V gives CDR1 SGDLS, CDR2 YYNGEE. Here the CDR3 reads CASSVGLVLAGASTDTQYF. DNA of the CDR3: TGTGCCAGCAGCGTAGGGCTCGTACTAGCGGGAGCTAGCACAGATACGCAGTATTTT.

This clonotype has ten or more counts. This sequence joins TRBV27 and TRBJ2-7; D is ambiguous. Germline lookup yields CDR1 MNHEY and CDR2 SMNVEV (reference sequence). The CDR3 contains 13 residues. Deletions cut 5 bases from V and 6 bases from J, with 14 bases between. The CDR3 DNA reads TGTGCCAGCAGTCCGGCCGGGTTTGGCGAGCAGTACTTC. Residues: CASSPAGFGEQYF.

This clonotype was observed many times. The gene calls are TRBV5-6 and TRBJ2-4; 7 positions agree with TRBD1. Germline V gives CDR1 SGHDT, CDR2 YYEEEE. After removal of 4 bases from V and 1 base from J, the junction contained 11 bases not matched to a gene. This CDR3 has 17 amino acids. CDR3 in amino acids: CASSKGTGAHAKNIQYF. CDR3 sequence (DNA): TGTGCCAGCAGCAAAGGCACAGGGGCGCATGCCAAAAACATTCAGTACTTC.

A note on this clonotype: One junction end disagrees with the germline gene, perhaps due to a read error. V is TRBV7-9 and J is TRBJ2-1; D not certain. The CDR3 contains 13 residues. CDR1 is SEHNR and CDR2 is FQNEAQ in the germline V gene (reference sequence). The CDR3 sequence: CASSPKGNLEQFF. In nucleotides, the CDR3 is TGTGCTAGCAGCCCGAAGGGCAACCTCGAGCAGTTCTTC.

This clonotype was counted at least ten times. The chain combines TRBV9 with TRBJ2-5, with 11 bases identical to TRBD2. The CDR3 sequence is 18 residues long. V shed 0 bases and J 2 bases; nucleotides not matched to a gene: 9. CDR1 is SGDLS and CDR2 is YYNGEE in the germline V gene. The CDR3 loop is CASSVGGGTSGPQETQYF. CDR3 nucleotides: TGTGCCAGCAGCGTAGGGGGCGGGACTAGCGGCCCACAAGAGACCCAGTACTTC.

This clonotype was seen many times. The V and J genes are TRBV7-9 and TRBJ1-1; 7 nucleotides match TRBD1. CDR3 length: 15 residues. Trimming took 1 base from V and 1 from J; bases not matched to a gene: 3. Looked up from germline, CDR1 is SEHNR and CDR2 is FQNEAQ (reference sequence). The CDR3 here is CASSLGTGQNTEAFF. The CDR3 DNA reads TGTGCCAGCAGCTTAGGGACAGGCCAGAACACTGAAGCTTTCTTT.

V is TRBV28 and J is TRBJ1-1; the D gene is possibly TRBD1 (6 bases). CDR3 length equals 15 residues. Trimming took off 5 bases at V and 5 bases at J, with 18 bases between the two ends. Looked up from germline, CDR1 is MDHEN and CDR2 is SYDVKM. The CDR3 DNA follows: TGTGCCAGCAGTGACATCAGGGGAGTGGAGACTGAAGCTTTCTTT. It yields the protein CASSDIRGVETEAFF.

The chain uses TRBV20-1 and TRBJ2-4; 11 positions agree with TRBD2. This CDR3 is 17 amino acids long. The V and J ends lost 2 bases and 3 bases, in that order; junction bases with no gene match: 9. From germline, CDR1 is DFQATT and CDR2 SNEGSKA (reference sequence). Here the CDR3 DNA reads TGCAGTGCTAGAAATAGCGGGAGGGCCGGAGTCAAAAACATTCAGTACTTC. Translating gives CSARNSGRAGVKNIQYF.

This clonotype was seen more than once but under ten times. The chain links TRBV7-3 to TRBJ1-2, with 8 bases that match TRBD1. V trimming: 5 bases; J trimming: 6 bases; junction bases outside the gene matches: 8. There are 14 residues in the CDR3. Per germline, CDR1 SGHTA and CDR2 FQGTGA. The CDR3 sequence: CASSEQGGDDGYTF. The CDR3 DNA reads TGTGCCAGCAGCGAACAGGGGGGGGATGATGGCTACACCTTC.

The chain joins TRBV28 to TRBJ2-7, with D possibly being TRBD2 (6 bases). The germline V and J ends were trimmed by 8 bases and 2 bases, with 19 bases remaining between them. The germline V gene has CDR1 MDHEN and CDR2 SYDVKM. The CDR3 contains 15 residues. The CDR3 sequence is CASRIGGTPTYEQYF. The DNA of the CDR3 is TGTGCCAGCCGGATCGGGGGAACGCCGACCTACGAGCAGTACTTC.

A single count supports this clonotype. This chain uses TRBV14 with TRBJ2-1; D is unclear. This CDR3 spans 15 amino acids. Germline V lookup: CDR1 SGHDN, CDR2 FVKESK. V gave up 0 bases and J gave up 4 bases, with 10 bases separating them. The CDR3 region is CASSQDNSTYNEQFF. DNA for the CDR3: TGTGCCAGCAGCCAAGATAACAGTACTTACAATGAGCAGTTCTTC.

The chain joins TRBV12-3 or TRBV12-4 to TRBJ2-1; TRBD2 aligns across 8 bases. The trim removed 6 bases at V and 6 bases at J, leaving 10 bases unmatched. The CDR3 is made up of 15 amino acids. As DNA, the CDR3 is TGTGCCAGCAGCGTTAGCGGGAAGCCCTGCAATGAGCAGTTCTTC. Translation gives CASSVSGKPCNEQFF.

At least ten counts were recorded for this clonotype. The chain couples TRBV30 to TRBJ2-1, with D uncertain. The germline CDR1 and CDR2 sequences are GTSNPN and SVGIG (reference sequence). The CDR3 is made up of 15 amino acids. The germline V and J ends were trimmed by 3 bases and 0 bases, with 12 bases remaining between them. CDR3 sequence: CAWRRYPSSYNEQFF. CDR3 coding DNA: TGTGCCTGGAGACGATACCCGAGCTCCTACAATGAGCAGTTCTTC.

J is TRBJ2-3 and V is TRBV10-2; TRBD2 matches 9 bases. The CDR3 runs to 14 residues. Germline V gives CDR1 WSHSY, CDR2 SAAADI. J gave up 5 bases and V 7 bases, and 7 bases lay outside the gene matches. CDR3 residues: CASMKAGGVDTQYF. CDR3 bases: TGCGCCAGCATGAAAGCGGGAGGAGTAGATACGCAGTATTTT.

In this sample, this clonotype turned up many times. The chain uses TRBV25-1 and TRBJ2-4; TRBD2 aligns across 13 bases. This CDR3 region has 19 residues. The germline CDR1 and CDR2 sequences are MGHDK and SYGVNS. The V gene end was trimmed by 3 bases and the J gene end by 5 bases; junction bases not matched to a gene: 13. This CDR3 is CASSDPRTDGLAGENIQYF. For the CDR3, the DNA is TGTGCCAGCAGTGACCCGAGGACCGACGGACTAGCGGGAGAAAACATTCAGTACTTC.

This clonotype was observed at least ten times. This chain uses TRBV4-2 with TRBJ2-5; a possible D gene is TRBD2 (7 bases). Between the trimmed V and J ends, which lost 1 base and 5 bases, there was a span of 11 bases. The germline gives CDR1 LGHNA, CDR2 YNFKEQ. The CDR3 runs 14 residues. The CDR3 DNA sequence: TGTGCCAGCAGCCAAGCCGGGGGGCTGGAGACCCAGTACTTC. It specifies CASSQAGGLETQYF.

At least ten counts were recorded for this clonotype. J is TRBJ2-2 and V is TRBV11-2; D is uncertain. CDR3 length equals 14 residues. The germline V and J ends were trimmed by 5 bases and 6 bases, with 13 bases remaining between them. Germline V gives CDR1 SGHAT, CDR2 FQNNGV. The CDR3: CASSPPNGAGELFF. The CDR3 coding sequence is TGTGCCAGCAGCCCCCCGAATGGAGCCGGGGAGCTGTTTTTT.

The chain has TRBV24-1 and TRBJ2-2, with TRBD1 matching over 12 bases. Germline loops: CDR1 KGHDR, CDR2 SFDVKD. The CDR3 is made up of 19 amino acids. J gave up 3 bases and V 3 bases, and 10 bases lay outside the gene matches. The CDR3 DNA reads TGTGCCACCAGTGATCACAGGGGGACAGGGGGCCGACACACCGGGGAGCTGTTTTTT. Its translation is CATSDHRGTGGRHTGELFF.

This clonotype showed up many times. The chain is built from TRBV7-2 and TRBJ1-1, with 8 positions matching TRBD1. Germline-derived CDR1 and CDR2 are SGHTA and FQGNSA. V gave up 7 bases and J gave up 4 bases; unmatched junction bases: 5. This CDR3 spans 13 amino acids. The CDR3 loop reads CASTQGASTEAFF. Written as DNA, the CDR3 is TGTGCCAGCACCCAGGGGGCCAGCACTGAAGCTTTCTTT.

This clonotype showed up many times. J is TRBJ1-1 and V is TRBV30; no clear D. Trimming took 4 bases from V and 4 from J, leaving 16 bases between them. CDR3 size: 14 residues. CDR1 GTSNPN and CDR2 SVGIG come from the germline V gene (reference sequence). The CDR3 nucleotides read TGTGCCTGGACCACGGAGGTGGGATCCACTGAAGCTTTCTTT. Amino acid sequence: CAWTTEVGSTEAFF.

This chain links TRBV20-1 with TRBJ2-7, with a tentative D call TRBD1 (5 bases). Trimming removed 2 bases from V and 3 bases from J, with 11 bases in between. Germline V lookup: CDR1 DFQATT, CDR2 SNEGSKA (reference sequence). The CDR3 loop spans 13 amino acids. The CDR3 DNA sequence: TGCAGTGCTAGAACCAGGGCTAACTACGAGCAGTACTTC. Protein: CSARTRANYEQYF.

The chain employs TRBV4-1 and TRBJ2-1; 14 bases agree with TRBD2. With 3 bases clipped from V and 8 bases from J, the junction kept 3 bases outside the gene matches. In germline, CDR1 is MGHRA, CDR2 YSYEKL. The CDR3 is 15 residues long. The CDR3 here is CASSQGTSGSDEQFF. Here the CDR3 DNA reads TGCGCCAGCAGCCAGGGGACTAGCGGGAGTGATGAGCAGTTCTTC.